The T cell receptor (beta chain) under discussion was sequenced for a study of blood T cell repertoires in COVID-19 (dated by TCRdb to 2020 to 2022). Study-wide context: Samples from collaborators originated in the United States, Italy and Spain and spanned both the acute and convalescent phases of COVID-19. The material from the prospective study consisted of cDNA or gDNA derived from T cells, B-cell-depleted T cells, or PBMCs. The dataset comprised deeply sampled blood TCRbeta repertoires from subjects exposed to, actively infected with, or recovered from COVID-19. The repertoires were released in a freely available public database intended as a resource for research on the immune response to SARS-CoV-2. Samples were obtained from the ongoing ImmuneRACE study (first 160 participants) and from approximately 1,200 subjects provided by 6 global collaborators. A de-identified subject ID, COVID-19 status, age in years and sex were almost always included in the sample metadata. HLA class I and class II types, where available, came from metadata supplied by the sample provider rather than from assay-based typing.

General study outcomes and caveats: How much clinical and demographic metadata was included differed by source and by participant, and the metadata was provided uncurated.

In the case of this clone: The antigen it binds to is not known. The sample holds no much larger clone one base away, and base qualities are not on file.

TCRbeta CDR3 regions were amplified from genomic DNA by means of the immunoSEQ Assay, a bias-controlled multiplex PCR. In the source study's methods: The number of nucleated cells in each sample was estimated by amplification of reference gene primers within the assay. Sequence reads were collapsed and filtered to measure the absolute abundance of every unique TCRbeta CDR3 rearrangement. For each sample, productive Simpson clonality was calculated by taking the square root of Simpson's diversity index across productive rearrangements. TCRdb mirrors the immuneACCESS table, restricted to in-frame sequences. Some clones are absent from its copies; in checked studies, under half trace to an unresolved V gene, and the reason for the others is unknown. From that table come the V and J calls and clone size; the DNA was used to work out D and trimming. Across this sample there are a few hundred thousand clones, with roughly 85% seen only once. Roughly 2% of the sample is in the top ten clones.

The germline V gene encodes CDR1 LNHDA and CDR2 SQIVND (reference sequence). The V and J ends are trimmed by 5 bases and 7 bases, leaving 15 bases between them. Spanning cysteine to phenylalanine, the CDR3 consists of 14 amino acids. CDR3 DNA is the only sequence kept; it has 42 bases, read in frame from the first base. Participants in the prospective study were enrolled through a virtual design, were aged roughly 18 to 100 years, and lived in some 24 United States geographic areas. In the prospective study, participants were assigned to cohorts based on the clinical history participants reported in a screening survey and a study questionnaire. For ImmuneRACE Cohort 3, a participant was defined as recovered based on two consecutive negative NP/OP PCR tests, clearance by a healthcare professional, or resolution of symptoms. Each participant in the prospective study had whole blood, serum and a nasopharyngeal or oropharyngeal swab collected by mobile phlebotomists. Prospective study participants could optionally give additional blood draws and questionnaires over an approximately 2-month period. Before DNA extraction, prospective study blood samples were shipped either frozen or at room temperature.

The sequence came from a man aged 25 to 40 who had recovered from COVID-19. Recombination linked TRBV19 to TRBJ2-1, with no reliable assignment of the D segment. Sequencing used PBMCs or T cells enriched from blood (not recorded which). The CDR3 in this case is CASSVDSRYNEQFF. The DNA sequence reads TGTGCCAGTAGTGTCGACTCTAGGTATAATGAGCAGTTCTTC.